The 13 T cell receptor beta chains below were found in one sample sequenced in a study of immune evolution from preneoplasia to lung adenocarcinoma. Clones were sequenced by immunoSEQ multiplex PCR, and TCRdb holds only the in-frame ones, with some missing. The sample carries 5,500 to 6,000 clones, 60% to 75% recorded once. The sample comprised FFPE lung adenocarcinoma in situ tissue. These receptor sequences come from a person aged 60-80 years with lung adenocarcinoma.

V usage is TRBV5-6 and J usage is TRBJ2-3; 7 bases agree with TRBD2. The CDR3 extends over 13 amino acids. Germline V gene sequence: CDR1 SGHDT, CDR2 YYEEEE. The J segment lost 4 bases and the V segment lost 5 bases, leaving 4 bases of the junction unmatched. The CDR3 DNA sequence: TGTGCCAGCAGACTTCTAGCGGCAGATACGCAGTATTTT. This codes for CASRLLAADTQYF.

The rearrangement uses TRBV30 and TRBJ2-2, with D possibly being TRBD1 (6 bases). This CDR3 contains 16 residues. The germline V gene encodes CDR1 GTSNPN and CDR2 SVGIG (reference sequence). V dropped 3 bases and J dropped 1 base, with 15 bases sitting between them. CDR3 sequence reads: CAWRRIDRRNTGELFF. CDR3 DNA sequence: TGTGCCTGGAGACGCATCGACAGGAGGAACACCGGGGAGCTGTTTTTT.

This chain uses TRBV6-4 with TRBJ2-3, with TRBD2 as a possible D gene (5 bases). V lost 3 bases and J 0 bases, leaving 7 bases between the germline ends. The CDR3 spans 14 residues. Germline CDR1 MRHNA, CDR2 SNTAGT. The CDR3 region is CASSEGGSTDTQYF. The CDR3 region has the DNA TGTGCCAGCAGTGAAGGCGGGAGCACAGATACGCAGTATTTT.

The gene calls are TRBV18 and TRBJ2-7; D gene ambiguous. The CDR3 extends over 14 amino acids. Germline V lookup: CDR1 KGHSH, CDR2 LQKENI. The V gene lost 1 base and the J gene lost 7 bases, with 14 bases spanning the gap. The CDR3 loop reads CASSPQLGLGEQYF. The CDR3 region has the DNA TGTGCCAGCTCACCACAATTGGGCCTGGGTGAGCAGTACTTC.

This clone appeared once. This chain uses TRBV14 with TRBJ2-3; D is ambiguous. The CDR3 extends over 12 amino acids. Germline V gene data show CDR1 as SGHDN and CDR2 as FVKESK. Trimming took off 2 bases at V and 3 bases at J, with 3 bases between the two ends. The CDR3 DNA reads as TGTGCCAGCAGCCAAATAACAGATACGCAGTATTTT. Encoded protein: CASSQITDTQYF.

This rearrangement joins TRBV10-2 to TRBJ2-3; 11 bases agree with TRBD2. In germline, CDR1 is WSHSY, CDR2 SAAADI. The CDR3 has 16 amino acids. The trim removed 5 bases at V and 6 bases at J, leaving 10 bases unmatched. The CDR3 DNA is TGCGCCAGCAGTTCACAACTAGCGGGGGTGTCCGATACGCAGTATTTT. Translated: CASSSQLAGVSDTQYF.

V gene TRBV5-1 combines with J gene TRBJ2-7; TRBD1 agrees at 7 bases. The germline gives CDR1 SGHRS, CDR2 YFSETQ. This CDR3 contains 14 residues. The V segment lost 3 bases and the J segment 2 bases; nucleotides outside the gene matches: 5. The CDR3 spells CASSSTGQTYEQYF. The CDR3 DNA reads TGCGCCAGCAGCTCGACGGGACAGACCTACGAGCAGTACTTC.

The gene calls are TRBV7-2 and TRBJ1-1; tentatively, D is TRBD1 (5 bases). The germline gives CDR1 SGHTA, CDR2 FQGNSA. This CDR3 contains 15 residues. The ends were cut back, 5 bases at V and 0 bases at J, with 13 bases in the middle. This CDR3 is CASSTGRTMNTEAFF. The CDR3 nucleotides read TGTGCCAGCAGCACGGGACGGACCATGAACACTGAAGCTTTCTTT.

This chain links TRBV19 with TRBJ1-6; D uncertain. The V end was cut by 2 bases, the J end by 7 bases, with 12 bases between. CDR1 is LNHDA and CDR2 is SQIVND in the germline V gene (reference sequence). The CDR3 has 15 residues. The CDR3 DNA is TGTGCCAGTAGTATATCTCTGAAGTGGAATTCACCCCTCCACTTT. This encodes CASSISLKWNSPLHF.

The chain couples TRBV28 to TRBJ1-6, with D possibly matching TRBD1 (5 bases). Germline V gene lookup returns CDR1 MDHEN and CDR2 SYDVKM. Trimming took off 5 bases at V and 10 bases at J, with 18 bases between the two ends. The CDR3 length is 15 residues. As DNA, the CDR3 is TGTGCCAGCAGTCCAAGGACGGGGGTAGGATCACCCCTCCACTTT. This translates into CASSPRTGVGSPLHF.

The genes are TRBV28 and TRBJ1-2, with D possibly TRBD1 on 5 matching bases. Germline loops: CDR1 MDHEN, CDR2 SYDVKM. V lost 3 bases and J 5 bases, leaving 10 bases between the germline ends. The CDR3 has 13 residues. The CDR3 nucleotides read TGTGCCAGCAGTTTGGGACTAGGGTATGGCTACACCTTC. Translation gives CASSLGLGYGYTF.

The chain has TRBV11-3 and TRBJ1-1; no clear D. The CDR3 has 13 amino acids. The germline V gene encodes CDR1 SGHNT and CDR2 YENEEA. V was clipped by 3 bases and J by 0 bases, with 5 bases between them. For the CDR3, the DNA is TGTGCCAGCAGCTTTCAGGTGAACACTGAAGCTTTCTTT. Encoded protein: CASSFQVNTEAFF.

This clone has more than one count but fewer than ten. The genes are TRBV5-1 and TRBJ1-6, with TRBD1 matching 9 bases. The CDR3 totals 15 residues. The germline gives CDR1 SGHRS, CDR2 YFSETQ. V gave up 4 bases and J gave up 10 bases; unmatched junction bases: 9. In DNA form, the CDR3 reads TGCGCCAGCAGCACCGTACAGGGGGCTAACTCACCCCTCCACTTT. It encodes CASSTVQGANSPLHF.